The sequence of this TCR beta chain was determined in a study of blood T cells in healthy people across ages. Overall study results and limits: Estimated diversity across one million T cells was deemed an underestimate. Expanded clonotype shifts may have been confounded, as the donors had an unknown CMV status.

A sample-barcoded 5' primer and a J-beta primer mix were used in a second PCR of roughly 7 to 11 cycles. Every cDNA was tagged by a template-switch adaptor with 12 random nucleotides. One entry per CDR3 protein, called by TCRdb with MiXCR from the 5' RACE reads. The sample carries some 1,800,000 distinct CDR3 sequences, approximately 39% recorded once. As for this clonotype: Its antigen is as yet unknown.

This sequence was found in a human donor in good health. The sample was blood.

In DNA form, the CDR3 reads TGTGCCAGCAGGGACGGTGGGGAAAGCTCCTACGAGCAGTACTTC. Amino acid sequence: CASRDGGESSYEQYF. The rearrangement uses TRBV28 and TRBJ2-7; D is uncertain. The CDR3 contains 15 residues. Germline V gene data show CDR1 as MDHEN and CDR2 as SYDVKM. V was shortened by 6 bases and J by 0 bases, with 15 bases between the two germline ends. The full variable domain, completed using reference TRBV28 and TRBJ2-7, is DVKVTQSSRYLVKRTGEKVFLECVQDMDHENMFWYRQDPGLGLRLIYFSYDVKMKEKGDIPEGYSVSREKKERFSLILESASTNQTSMYLCASRDGGESSYEQYFGPGTRLTVT.